These 12 T cell receptor beta chains share one sample of origin, sequenced in a study of blood T cell repertoires in COVID-19. Clones were sequenced by immunoSEQ multiplex PCR, and TCRdb holds only the in-frame ones, with some missing. The profile shows 300,000 to 400,000 clones, over 75% of them singletons. The sample taken for sequencing was PBMCs or T cells enriched from blood (not recorded which). The receptor set was obtained from a woman in her twenties or thirties who had recovered from COVID-19.

The rearrangement uses TRBV5-1 and TRBJ2-6, with TRBD2 as a possible D gene (6 bases). Germline CDR1 and CDR2: SGHRS and YFSETQ. This CDR3 has 14 residues. Trimming took 7 bases from V and 0 from J, leaving 8 bases between them. The CDR3 nucleotides read TGCGCCAGCCGGAGGGGCTCTGGGGCCAACGTCCTGACTTTC. Protein sequence: CASRRGSGANVLTF.

The rearrangement links TRBV9 to TRBJ2-4; the match to TRBD2 covers 9 bases. This CDR3 is 18 amino acids long. Per the germline V gene, CDR1 is SGDLS and CDR2 is YYNGEE. V lost 0 bases to trimming and J lost 2 bases; unmatched junction nucleotides: 9. CDR3 sequence reads: CASSVARLRGGSKNIQYF. The CDR3 coding sequence is TGTGCCAGCAGCGTAGCGAGGTTGCGGGGGGGCTCCAAAAACATTCAGTACTTC.

This clone has a handful of counts. The chain couples TRBV11-2 to TRBJ2-7; D remains unclear. This CDR3 has 12 residues. V lost 7 bases and J 6 bases, leaving 13 bases between the germline ends. The germline CDR1 and CDR2 sequences are SGHAT and FQNNGV. DNA of the CDR3: TGTGCCAGCACCCCTGGCCCCTCCGAGCAGTACTTC. Amino acid sequence: CASTPGPSEQYF.

J is TRBJ2-3 and V is TRBV7-9; D perhaps matches TRBD1 (5 bases). The V and J ends lost 5 bases and 3 bases respectively, with 12 bases between them. Germline loops: CDR1 SEHNR, CDR2 FQNEAQ (reference sequence). CDR3 length: 14 amino acids. CDR3: CASSTNDRTDTQYF. The CDR3, as DNA: TGTGCCAGCAGCACAAACGACAGAACAGATACGCAGTATTTT.

The chain carries TRBV7-9 and TRBJ1-2; D is perhaps TRBD1 (5 bases). The CDR3 contains 15 residues. Trimming stripped 5 bases from V and 3 bases from J, with 16 bases between. Germline-derived CDR1 and CDR2 are SEHNR and FQNEAQ (reference sequence). The CDR3 nucleotides read TGTGCCAGCAGCCCAACGGGGGGTTGGTACTATGGCTACACCTTC. It codes for CASSPTGGWYYGYTF.

The chain uses TRBV19 and TRBJ1-2, with D uncertain. The CDR3 contains 14 residues. Germline V gene sequence: CDR1 LNHDA, CDR2 SQIVND (reference sequence). V lost 0 bases and J lost 2, with 7 bases in between. CDR3 amino acids: CASSIDNRNYGYTF. CDR3 bases: TGTGCCAGTAGTATAGATAACAGAAACTATGGCTACACCTTC.

J is TRBJ1-5 and V is TRBV7-2; TRBD1 agrees at 8 bases. This CDR3 spans 17 amino acids. Germline V gene sequence: CDR1 SGHTA, CDR2 FQGNSA. The trim removed 2 bases at V and 4 bases at J, leaving 10 bases unmatched. Written as DNA, the CDR3 is TGTGCCAGCAGCTTAAAGGGGCGGACAGGGAAGAATCAGCCCCAGCATTTT. It encodes CASSLKGRTGKNQPQHF.

The chain employs TRBV3-1 (or the pseudogene TRBV3-2) and TRBJ1-1, with 9 bases identical to TRBD1. V shed 4 bases and J 3 bases; nucleotides not matched to a gene: 9. This CDR3 contains 16 residues. Germline V gene data show CDR1 as LGHDT and CDR2 as YNNKEL (reference sequence). As DNA, the CDR3 is TGTGCCAGCAGCCGAGGGACAGGGAGAATGGACACTGAAGCTTTCTTT. It yields the protein CASSRGTGRMDTEAFF.

The chain links TRBV5-5 to TRBJ1-6; 7 bases line up with TRBD1. This CDR3 comprises 15 residues. The V gene end was trimmed by 2 bases and the J gene end by 7 bases; junction bases not matched to a gene: 6. Germline values: CDR1 SGHKS, CDR2 YYEKEE (reference sequence). CDR3 sequence (DNA): TGTGCCAGCAGCTTAATGCAGGGGGAAAATTCACCCCTCCACTTT. Translated: CASSLMQGENSPLHF.

The J gene is TRBJ2-1, the V gene TRBV12-3 or TRBV12-4; D gene ambiguous. The CDR3 contains 12 residues. Between the trimmed V and J ends, which lost 3 bases and 7 bases, there was a span of 7 bases. The DNA for the CDR3 is TGTGCCAGCAGTTTCCGGGTTAATGAGCAGTTCTTC. It is translated as CASSFRVNEQFF.

The chain combines TRBV25-1 with TRBJ1-6, with 8 bases aligning to TRBD1. Germline V gene data show CDR1 as MGHDK and CDR2 as SYGVNS. The CDR3 consists of 17 residues. The trim removed 2 bases at V and 2 bases at J, leaving 5 bases unmatched. The CDR3 DNA sequence: TGTGCCAGCAGTGAACCCGGGACAGGCCCCTATAATTCACCCCTCCACTTT. Protein: CASSEPGTGPYNSPLHF.

The V and J genes are TRBV15 and TRBJ1-2; no clear D. V lost 0 bases and J 8 bases, leaving 13 bases between the germline ends. Germline-derived CDR1 and CDR2 are LNHNV and YYDKDF (reference sequence). This CDR3 spans 14 amino acids. The chain's CDR3 is CATSRDRAPRGYTF. The DNA for the CDR3 is TGTGCCACCAGCAGAGATCGAGCCCCACGGGGCTACACCTTC.